Listed below are T cell receptor beta chains from one sample, sequenced in a study of human T cells and chemical hapten exposure. TCRdb ran MiXCR on the RACE reads and lists one entry per CDR3 protein. Here the sample spans about 74,000 distinct CDR3 sequences, approximately 14% being singletons. The sample was whole blood, taken in connection with sensitization to the hapten diphenylcyclopropenone (DPC). Receptors originate from a woman between 45 and 60 years old with alopecia areata. Some clones in this sample may be carry-over from other donors' samples. Each CDR3 is given with its conserved first and last residue. The D gene is left open where the match is weak. Some rows mark clone size as missing; the rest say once, few, many or name a class of expanded clone.

TGCAGTGCTAGTTACCAAGAGACCCAGTACTTC	CSASYQETQYF	many	TRBV20-1	TRBJ2-5	-
TGTGCCAGCAGCTTTGGGACAAACTACGAGCAGTACTTC	CASSFGTNYEQYF	few	TRBV11-2	TRBJ2-7	-
TGCGCCAGCAGCCAGGCTAGCGGGAGCTCCTACGAGCAGTACTTC	CASSQASGSSYEQYF	many	TRBV4-1	TRBJ2-7	TRBD2
TGTGCCAGCAGCTCCCGGGACAGGGTGATGAACACTGAAGCTTTCTTT	CASSSRDRVMNTEAFF	few	TRBV7-2	TRBJ1-1	TRBD1
TGTGCCAGCAGCCAAGACATCTACGAGCAGTACTTC	CASSQDIYEQYF	-	TRBV3-1	TRBJ2-7	-
TGTGCCAGCAGCTTAAGGTTTGACGAGCAGTACTTC	CASSLRFDEQYF	few	TRBV7-2	TRBJ2-7	-
TGTGCCATCAGGGCTACCGGGGAGCTGTTTTTT	CAIRATGELFF	-	TRBV10-3	TRBJ2-2	-
TGTGCCAGCAGGGAGCGGGAGGGCCGTGAGCAGTTCTTC	CASREREGREQFF	many	TRBV7-9	TRBJ2-1	TRBD2
TGCAGCGGGACCCGGGACGCCCGGGACACAGATACGCAGTATTTT	CSGTRDARDTDTQYF	-	TRBV29-1	TRBJ2-3	-
TGTGCCAGCAGGGCGGGGGTCGGGAACACTGAAGCTTTCTTT	CASRAGVGNTEAFF	many	TRBV5-4	TRBJ1-1	-
TGTGCCAGCAGTCGACAGTTCCATAATTCACCCCTCCACTTT	CASSRQFHNSPLHF	few	TRBV28	TRBJ1-6	-
TGTGCCAGCAGCTTGGTTCCACAGCCTAACTATGGCTACACCTTC	CASSLVPQPNYGYTF	many	TRBV5-5	TRBJ1-2	-
TGTGCCAGCAGCCAAGATAGGGCGTCGTCGCAGTATTTT	CASSQDRASSQYF	few	TRBV3-1	TRBJ2-3	-
TGTGCCAGCAGTACGACGGACGTAGGAAGGCAGTACTTC	CASSTTDVGRQYF	few	TRBV6-5	TRBJ2-7	-
TGCAGTGCGACGGGGACTAGCGGGAGATACACCGGGGAGCTGTTTTTT	CSATGTSGRYTGELFF	few	TRBV20-1	TRBJ2-2	TRBD2
TGCAGCGTTCTTTCCGCGGGGTTTGGAAACACCATATATTTT	CSVLSAGFGNTIYF	few	TRBV29-1	TRBJ1-3	-
TGTGCCAGCAGTTTATCAGCGACCTCAAATTATAATTCACCCCTCCACTTT	CASSLSATSNYNSPLHF	-	TRBV27	TRBJ1-6	-
TGTGCCAGCAACCTTCGAACTAGCGGGGGCCACTATTGCACAGATACGCAGTATTTT	CASNLRTSGGHYCTDTQYF	-	TRBV9	TRBJ2-3	TRBD2
TGTGCCAGCTCACCAGGGACTAGCGGGAGAGGTGAGCAGTTCTTC	CASSPGTSGRGEQFF	-	TRBV18	TRBJ2-1	TRBD2
TGTGCCAGCAGCAGACTACAGGGGGCGCTCGGGACCCAGTACTTC	CASSRLQGALGTQYF	few	TRBV27	TRBJ2-5	TRBD1
TGTGCCAGTAAGGGACTAGCTACCTACAATGAGCAGTTCTTC	CASKGLATYNEQFF	many	TRBV19	TRBJ2-1	TRBD2
TGCGCCAGCAGCTTGGGCAGGTCTAGTGCTGAAGCTTTCTTT	CASSLGRSSAEAFF	-	TRBV5-1	TRBJ1-1	-
TGTGCCAGCTCATCCACTAGCGGTCCTTCCTACGAGCAGTACTTC	CASSSTSGPSYEQYF	-	TRBV18	TRBJ2-7	TRBD2
TGTGCCAGCAGTTTCAGGGGATACGAGCAGTACTTC	CASSFRGYEQYF	many	TRBV28	TRBJ2-7	-
TGTGCCAGCAGCTTAATGGAGCAGCCCCAGCATTTT	CASSLMEQPQHF	many	TRBV7-2	TRBJ1-5	-